This entry concerns a single T cell receptor beta chain. The antigen is unknown. The sample originates from a study of OX40 agonist ivuxolimab in advanced cancers. Turning to the study itself: Patients treated during dose escalation were battling hepatocellular carcinoma, melanoma, renal cell or head and neck cancer. There were three patients with partial responses, one having hepatocellular carcinoma and two cutaneous melanoma. Study observations and caveats: At 0.1-3.0 mg/kg, partial responders had clonal expansion among the lowest observed.

Some clones are missing from TCRdb's copy, which holds only in-frame ones; the method was immunoSEQ multiplex PCR. The table lists about 19,000 clones, over 60% of them singletons. The CDR3 sequence is 12 residues long. Germline CDR1 SGHTA, CDR2 FQGNSA. V lost 6 bases, J lost 12 bases, and 5 bases stayed unmatched. The chain joins TRBV7-2 to TRBJ2-1, with 10 bases lining up with TRBD2. The receptor comes from an adult with an advanced solid tumor such as melanoma, head and neck, liver or kidney cancer. The sample here was CD4+ or CD8+ T cells sorted from blood, taken in a trial of the OX40 agonist ivuxolimab. CDR3 loop: CASSLSGRGQFF. DNA for the CDR3: TGTGCCAGCAGTTTGAGCGGGAGGGGGCAGTTCTTC.